This T cell receptor (beta chain) was identified in a study of blood T cell repertoires in COVID-19. Study background: From T cells, B-cell-depleted T cells, or PBMCs came the material, which was cDNA or gDNA.

Repertoires were generated with immunoSEQ multiplex PCR, while TCRdb's copy carries only in-frame clones and drops some. This sample has about 300,000 clones, with 91% found just once. The origin of this receptor is a woman in her twenties or thirties with COVID-19, enrolled during active disease. Sample: peripheral blood.

The CDR3 DNA is TGCAGCGTGCCGGGACTCTCAATGAACACTGAAGCTTTCTTT. Residues: CSVPGLSMNTEAFF. The chain recombines TRBV29-1 with TRBJ1-1, with a possible D match to TRBD1 (5 bases). V dropped 6 bases and J dropped 0 bases, with 14 bases sitting between them. The CDR3 has 14 residues. CDR1 SQVTM and CDR2 ANQGSEA come from the germline V gene. Looking up the rest from reference TRBV29-1 and TRBJ1-1 gives the full variable domain: SAVISQKPSRDICQRGTSLTIQCQVDSQVTMMFWYRQQPGQSLTLIATANQGSEATYESGFVIDKFPISRPNLTFSTLTVSNMSPEDSSIYLCSVPGLSMNTEAFFGQGTRLTVV.